This T cell receptor (beta chain) was recovered during a study of blood T cell repertoires in COVID-19. This clone was detected only once. Sequencing used immunoSEQ multiplex PCR; TCRdb keeps in-frame clones, though not all of them. The table includes approximately 52,000 clones, 70% to 90% detected once. This CDR3 comprises 16 residues. Deletions cut 0 bases from V and 0 bases from J, with 10 bases between. Germline V lookup: CDR1 SGHKS, CDR2 YYEKEE (reference sequence). The material sequenced was peripheral blood. This chain links TRBV5-5 with TRBJ1-3, with TRBD1 as a possible D gene (6 bases). This TCR was sampled from a man between 65 and 85 years old with acute or convalescent COVID-19. Here the CDR3 DNA reads TGTGCCAGCAGCTTGGCCCTAGGGGGCTCTGGAAACACCATATATTTT. Translation gives CASSLALGGSGNTIYF. Supplemented by reference TRBV5-5 and TRBJ1-3, the full variable domain reads DAGVTQSPTHLIKTRGQQVTLRCSPISGHKSVSWYQQVLGQGPQFIFQYYEKEERGRGNFPDRFSARQFPNYSSELNVNALLLGDSALYLCASSLALGGSGNTIYFGEGSWLTVV.